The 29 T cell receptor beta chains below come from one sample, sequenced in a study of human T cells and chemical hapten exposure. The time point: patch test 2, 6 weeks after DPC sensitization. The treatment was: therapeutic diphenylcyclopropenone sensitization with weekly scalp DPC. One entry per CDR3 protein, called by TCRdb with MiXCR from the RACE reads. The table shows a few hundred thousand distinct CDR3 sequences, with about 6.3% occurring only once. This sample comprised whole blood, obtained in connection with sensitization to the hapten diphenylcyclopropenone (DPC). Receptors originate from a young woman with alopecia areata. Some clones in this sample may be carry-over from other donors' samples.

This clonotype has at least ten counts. The CDR3 region is CASSPYIGNSYEQYF. For the CDR3, the DNA is TGTGCCAGCAGTCCGTACATCGGTAACTCCTACGAGCAGTACTTC. The chain recombines TRBV28 with TRBJ2-7; D is uncertain. CDR1 is MDHEN and CDR2 is SYDVKM in the germline V gene. The CDR3 is 15 residues long. Trimming took off 5 bases at V and 0 bases at J, with 14 bases between the two ends.

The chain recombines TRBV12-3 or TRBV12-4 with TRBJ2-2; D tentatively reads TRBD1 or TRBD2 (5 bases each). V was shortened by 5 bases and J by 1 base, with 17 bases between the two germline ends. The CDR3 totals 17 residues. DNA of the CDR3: TGTGCCAGCAGTGGGGGACCCGGGGCCTTGAACACCGGGGAGCTGTTTTTT. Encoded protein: CASSGGPGALNTGELFF.

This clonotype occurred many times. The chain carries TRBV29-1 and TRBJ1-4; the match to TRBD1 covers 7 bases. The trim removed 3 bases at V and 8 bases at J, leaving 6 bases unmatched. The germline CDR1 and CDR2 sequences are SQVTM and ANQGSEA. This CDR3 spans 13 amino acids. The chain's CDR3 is CSVERQGGEKLFF. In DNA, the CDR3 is TGCAGCGTTGAGAGGCAGGGGGGAGAAAAACTGTTTTTT.

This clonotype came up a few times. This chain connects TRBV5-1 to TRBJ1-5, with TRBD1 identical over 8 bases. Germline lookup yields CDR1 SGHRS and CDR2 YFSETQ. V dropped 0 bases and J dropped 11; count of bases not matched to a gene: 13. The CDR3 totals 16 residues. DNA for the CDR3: TGCGCCAGCAGCTTGGTGCCAGGGGGCCCGCGGGGAGCCCAGCATTTT. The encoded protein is CASSLVPGGPRGAQHF.

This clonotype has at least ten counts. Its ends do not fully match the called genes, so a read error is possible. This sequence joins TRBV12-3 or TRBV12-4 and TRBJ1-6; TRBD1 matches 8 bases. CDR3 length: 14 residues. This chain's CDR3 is CASSLDRGNSPLHF. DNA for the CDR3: TGTGCCAGCAGCTTAGACAGGGGCAATTCACCCCTCCACTTT.

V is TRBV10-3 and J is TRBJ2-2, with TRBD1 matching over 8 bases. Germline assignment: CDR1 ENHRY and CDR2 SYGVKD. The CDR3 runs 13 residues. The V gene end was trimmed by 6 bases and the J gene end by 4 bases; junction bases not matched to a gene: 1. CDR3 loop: CAIRGQVTGELFF. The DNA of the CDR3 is TGTGCCATCAGGGGACAGGTCACCGGGGAGCTGTTTTTT.

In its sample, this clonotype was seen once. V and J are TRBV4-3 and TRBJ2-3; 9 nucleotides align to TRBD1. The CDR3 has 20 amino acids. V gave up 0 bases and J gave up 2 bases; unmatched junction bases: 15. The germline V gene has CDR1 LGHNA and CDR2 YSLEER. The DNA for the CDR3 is TGCGCCAGCAGCCAAGAAAGCCCTGTAGCAGGGACAGGGCCCACAGATACGCAGTATTTT. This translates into CASSQESPVAGTGPTDTQYF.

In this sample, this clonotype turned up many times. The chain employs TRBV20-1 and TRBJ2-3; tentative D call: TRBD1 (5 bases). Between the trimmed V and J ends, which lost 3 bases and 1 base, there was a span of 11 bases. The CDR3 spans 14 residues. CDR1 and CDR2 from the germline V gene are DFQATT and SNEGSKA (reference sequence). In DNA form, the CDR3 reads TGCAGTGCTAGGACAGACCCCCGCACAGATACGCAGTATTTT. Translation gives CSARTDPRTDTQYF.

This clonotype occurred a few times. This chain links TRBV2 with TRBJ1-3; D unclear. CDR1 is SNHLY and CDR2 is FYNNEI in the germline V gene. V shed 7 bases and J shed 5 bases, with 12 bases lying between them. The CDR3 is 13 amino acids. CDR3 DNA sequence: TGTGCCAGCAATGGGGAGGCCCGAAACACCATATATTTT. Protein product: CASNGEARNTIYF.

This chain's CDR3 is CAISEPDRGKNIQYF. The DNA of the CDR3 is TGTGCCATCAGTGAGCCGGACAGGGGCAAAAACATTCAGTACTTC. The gene calls are TRBV10-3 and TRBJ2-4; 9 bases match TRBD1. Trimming removed 2 bases from V and 3 bases from J; junction bases left unmatched: 2. The CDR3 is made up of 15 amino acids. Germline loops: CDR1 ENHRY, CDR2 SYGVKD.

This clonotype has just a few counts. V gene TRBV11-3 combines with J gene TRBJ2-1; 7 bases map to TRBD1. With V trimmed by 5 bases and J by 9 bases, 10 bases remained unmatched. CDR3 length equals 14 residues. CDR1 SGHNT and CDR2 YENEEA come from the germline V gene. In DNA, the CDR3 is TGTGCCAGCAGCCCCGGGACAGCTTTTGGTGAGCAGTTCTTC. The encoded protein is CASSPGTAFGEQFF.

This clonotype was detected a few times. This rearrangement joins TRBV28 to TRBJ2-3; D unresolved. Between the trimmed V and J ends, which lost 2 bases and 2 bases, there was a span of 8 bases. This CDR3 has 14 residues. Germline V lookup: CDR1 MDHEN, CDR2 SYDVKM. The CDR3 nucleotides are TGTGCCAGCAGTTTAAGGCAGGACACAGATACGCAGTATTTT. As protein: CASSLRQDTDTQYF.

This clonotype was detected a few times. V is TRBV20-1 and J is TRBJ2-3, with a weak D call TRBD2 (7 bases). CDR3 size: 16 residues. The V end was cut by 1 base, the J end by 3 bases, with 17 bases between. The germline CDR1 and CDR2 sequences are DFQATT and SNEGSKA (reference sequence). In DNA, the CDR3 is TGCAGTGCTAGAGTAGTGGGGGGGCCGAGGACAGATACGCAGTATTTT. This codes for CSARVVGGPRTDTQYF.

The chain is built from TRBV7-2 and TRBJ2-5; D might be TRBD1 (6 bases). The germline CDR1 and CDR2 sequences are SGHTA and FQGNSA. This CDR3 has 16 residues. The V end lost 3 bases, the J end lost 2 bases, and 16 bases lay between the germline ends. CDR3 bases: TGTGCCAGCAGCTTTTATACAGGGCTGGGACAAGAGACCCAGTACTTC. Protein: CASSFYTGLGQETQYF.

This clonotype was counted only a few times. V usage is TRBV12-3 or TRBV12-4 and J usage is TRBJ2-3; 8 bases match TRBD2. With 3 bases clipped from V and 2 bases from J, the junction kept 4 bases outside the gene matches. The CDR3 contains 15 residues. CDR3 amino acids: CASSLSAGVTDTQYF. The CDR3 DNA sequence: TGTGCCAGCAGTTTGTCAGCGGGGGTCACAGATACGCAGTATTTT.

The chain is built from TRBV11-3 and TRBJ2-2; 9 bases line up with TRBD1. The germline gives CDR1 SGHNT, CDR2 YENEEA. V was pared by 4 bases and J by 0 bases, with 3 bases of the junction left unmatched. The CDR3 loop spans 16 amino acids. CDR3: CASSSGQGTNTGELFF. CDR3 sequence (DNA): TGTGCCAGCAGCTCAGGACAGGGGACGAACACCGGGGAGCTGTTTTTT.

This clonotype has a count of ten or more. For the CDR3, the DNA is TGTGCCAGCAGCCAGGGGGCGTACACTGAAGCTTTCTTT. It specifies CASSQGAYTEAFF. The J gene is TRBJ1-1, the V gene TRBV6-5; 8 bases map to TRBD1. The germline V gene has CDR1 MNHEY and CDR2 SVGAGI. Unmatched junction bases numbered 3, after V lost 6 bases and J lost 3 bases. The CDR3 extends over 13 amino acids.

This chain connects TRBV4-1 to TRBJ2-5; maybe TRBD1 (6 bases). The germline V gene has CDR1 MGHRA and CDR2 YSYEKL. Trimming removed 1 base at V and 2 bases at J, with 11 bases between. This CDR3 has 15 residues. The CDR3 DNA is TGCGCCAGCAGCCAAGTATGGACAGTACAAGAGACCCAGTACTTC. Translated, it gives CASSQVWTVQETQYF.

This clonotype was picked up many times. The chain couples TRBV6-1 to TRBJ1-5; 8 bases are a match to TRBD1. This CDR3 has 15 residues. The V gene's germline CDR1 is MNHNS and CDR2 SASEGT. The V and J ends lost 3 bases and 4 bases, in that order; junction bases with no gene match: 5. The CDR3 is CASSDQDRANQPQHF. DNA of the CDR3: TGTGCCAGCAGTGACCAGGACAGGGCTAATCAGCCCCAGCATTTT.

CDR3 loop: CASSGAGTEAFF. CDR3 in DNA: TGTGCCAGCAGCGGGGCTGGAACTGAAGCTTTCTTT. The chain uses TRBV6-5 and TRBJ1-1, with D perhaps TRBD1 (5 bases). Germline CDR1 and CDR2: MNHEY and SVGAGI. Between the trimmed V and J ends, which lost 6 bases and 5 bases, there was a span of 10 bases. The CDR3 extends over 12 amino acids.

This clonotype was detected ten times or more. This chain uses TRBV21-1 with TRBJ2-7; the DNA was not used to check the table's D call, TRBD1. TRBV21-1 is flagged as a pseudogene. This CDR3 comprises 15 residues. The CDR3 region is CASRRRTGGSNEQYF. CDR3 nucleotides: TGTGCCAGCCGACGCAGGACAGGGGGCTCAAACGAGCAGTACTTC.

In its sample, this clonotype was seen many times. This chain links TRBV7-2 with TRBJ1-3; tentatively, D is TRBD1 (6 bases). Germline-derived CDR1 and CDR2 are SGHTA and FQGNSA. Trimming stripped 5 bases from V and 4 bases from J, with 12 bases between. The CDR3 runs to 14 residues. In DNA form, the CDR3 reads TGTGCCAGCAGCCCCACAGGGAGCGGAAACACCATATATTTT. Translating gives CASSPTGSGNTIYF.

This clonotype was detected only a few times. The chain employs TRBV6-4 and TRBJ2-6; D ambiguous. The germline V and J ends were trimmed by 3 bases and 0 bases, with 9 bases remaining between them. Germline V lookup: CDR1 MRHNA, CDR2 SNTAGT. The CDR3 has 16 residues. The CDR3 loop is CASSDSQSSGANVLTF. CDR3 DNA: TGTGCCAGCAGTGATTCTCAGAGCTCTGGGGCCAACGTCCTGACTTTC.

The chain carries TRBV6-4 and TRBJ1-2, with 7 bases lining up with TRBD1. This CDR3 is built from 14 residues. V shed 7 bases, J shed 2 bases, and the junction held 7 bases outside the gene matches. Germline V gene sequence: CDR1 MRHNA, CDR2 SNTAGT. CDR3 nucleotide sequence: TGTGCCAGCAATCACACAGGGGTGAACTATGGCTACACCTTC. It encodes CASNHTGVNYGYTF.

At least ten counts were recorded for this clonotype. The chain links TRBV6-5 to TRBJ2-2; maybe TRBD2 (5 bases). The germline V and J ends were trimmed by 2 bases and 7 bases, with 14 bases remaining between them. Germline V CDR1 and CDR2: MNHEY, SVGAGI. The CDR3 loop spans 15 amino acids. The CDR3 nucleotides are TGTGCCAGCAGTTACGGCGGGTTTAAGGACGGGGAGCTGTTTTTT. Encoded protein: CASSYGGFKDGELFF.

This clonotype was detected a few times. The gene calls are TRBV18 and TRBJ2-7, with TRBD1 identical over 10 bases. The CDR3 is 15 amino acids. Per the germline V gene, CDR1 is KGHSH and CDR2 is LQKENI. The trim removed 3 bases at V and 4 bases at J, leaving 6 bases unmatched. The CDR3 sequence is CASSPGQGMGYEQYF. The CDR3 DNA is TGTGCCAGCTCACCGGGACAGGGGATGGGATACGAGCAGTACTTC.

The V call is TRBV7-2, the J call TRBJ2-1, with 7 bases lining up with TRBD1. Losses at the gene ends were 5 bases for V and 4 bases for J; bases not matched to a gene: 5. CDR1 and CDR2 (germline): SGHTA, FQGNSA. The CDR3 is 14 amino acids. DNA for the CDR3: TGTGCCAGCAGCAGACAGGGCCCATACAATGAGCAGTTCTTC. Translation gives CASSRQGPYNEQFF. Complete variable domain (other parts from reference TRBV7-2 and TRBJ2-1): GAGVSQSPSNKVTEKGKDVELRCDPISGHTALYWYRQSLGQGLEFLIYFQGNSAPDKSGLPSDRFSAERTGGSVSTLTIQRTQQEDSAVYLCASSRQGPYNEQFFGPGTRLTVL.

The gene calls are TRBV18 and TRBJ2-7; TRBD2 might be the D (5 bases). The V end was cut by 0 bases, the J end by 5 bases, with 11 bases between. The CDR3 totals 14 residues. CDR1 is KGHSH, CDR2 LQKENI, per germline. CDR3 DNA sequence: TGTGCCAGCTCACCACCTCGGGGTCGCAACGAGCAGTACTTC. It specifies CASSPPRGRNEQYF.

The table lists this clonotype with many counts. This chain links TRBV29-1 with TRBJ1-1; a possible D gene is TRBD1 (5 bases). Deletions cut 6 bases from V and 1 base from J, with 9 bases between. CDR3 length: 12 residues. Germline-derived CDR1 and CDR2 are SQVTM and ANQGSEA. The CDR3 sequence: CSVATGNTEAFF. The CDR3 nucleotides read TGCAGCGTAGCTACAGGGAACACTGAAGCTTTCTTT.